One and the same sample provided the 10 T cell receptor beta chains below, sequenced in a study of identical twins. Via MiXCR, TCRdb re-called the 5' RACE reads, giving one row per CDR3 protein. Among roughly 1,500,000 distinct CDR3 sequences, less than 40% were seen once, and the ten largest hold over 0.25%. Input material: cord blood. Receptors originate from a newborn girl in good health.

The count of this clonotype is one. The chain links TRBV19 to TRBJ2-6; unclear D gene. The V end lost 3 bases, the J end lost 3 bases, and 6 bases lay between the germline ends. CDR3 length equals 14 residues. Germline lookup yields CDR1 LNHDA and CDR2 SQIVND (reference sequence). The DNA of the CDR3 is TGTGCCAGTAGTATGGGTTTTGGGGCCAACGTCCTGACTTTC. It translates to CASSMGFGANVLTF.

The chain recombines TRBV12-3 or TRBV12-4 with TRBJ2-1, with D maybe TRBD2 (5 bases). This CDR3 comprises 16 residues. Trimming stripped 4 bases from V and 2 bases from J, with 15 bases between. As DNA, the CDR3 is TGTGCCAGCAGTTCAGGTCCTACTAGGGCCTACAATGAGCAGTTCTTC. This gives the protein CASSSGPTRAYNEQFF.

This chain links TRBV12-3 or TRBV12-4 with TRBJ2-3, with 8 positions matching TRBD2. This CDR3 comprises 15 residues. Trimming took 6 bases from V and 2 from J; bases not matched to a gene: 7. The CDR3 DNA reads TGTGCCAGCAGACTAGCGGTACTTTCCACAGATACGCAGTATTTT. It encodes CASRLAVLSTDTQYF.

This chain links TRBV29-1 with TRBJ1-2, with D uncertain. Germline CDR1 is SQVTM and CDR2 is ANQGSEA. V lost 7 bases and J 4 bases, leaving 13 bases between the germline ends. This CDR3 has 12 residues. The CDR3 coding sequence is TGCAGCGCGCGCGACTGGGGCTATGGCTACACCTTC. Translated, it gives CSARDWGYGYTF.

The chain joins TRBV28 to TRBJ2-7; TRBD2 aligns across 9 bases. The V and J ends lost 6 bases and 9 bases, in that order; junction bases with no gene match: 12. The CDR3 runs 14 residues. From germline, CDR1 is MDHEN and CDR2 SYDVKM. Written as DNA, the CDR3 is TGTGCCAGCAGCCCCCTAGCGGGATTAGTCGGGCAGTACTTC. Protein sequence: CASSPLAGLVGQYF.

The chain carries TRBV9 and TRBJ2-7, with a tentative D call TRBD2 (5 bases). The CDR3 consists of 19 residues. Germline values: CDR1 SGDLS, CDR2 YYNGEE. V lost 3 bases and J lost 2, with 27 bases in between. The CDR3 nucleotides are TGTGCCAGCAGCGCATGGACTCGTCCCGTTAAACCGCCTGCCTACGAGCAGTACTTC. As protein: CASSAWTRPVKPPAYEQYF.

This sequence joins TRBV7-2 and TRBJ1-6; D is undetermined. The V and J ends lost 1 base and 7 bases respectively, with 8 bases between them. The CDR3 is 14 amino acids. The V gene's germline CDR1 is SGHTA and CDR2 FQGNSA. The CDR3 DNA follows: TGTGCCAGCAGCTTAGGGACCGAGAATTCACCCCTCCACTTT. As protein: CASSLGTENSPLHF.

This clonotype has more than one count but fewer than ten. V and J are TRBV14 and TRBJ2-3; no clear D. The CDR3 runs 16 residues. Trimming removed 2 bases from V and 2 bases from J, with 14 bases in between. Germline V lookup: CDR1 SGHDN, CDR2 FVKESK. The CDR3 protein is CASSQTYGLNTDTQYF. CDR3 nucleotides: TGTGCCAGCAGCCAAACCTACGGGCTGAACACAGATACGCAGTATTTT. The variable domain in full, completed from reference TRBV14 and TRBJ2-3, reads EAGVTQFPSHSVIEKGQTVTLRCDPISGHDNLYWYRRVMGKEIKFLLHFVKESKQDESGMPNNRFLAERTGGTYSTLKVQPAELEDSGVYFCASSQTYGLNTDTQYFGPGTRLTVL.

The rearrangement links TRBV25-1 to TRBJ2-5; tentatively, D is TRBD1 (6 bases). Trimming left V 3 bases short and J 0 bases short, with 11 bases between. The germline CDR1 and CDR2 sequences are MGHDK and SYGVNS. The CDR3 extends over 15 amino acids. DNA of the CDR3: TGTGCCAGCAGTGAGGGACACACGTACCAAGAGACCCAGTACTTC. This gives the protein CASSEGHTYQETQYF.

This clonotype has only one observation. This chain joins TRBV29-1 and TRBJ2-3, with 9 bases fitting TRBD2. The CDR3 has 14 residues. V shed 3 bases and J 5 bases; nucleotides not matched to a gene: 6. Germline CDR1 SQVTM, CDR2 ANQGSEA. In DNA form, the CDR3 reads TGCAGCGTTGAGGCGGGAGGGCGGGGAGATACGCAGTATTTT. This encodes CSVEAGGRGDTQYF.